This is a list of T cell receptor beta chains from one sample in a study of patients and donors after allogeneic stem cell transplantation. TCRdb itself ran the RT-PCR reads through MiXCR, one entry per CDR3 protein. This sample has roughly 880,000 distinct CDR3 sequences, with about a sixth found just once. Input material: blood, either unsorted or a sorted T cell fraction (not recorded which). The origin of the receptors is a human donor who was either an allogeneic HSCT recipient or a stem cell or donor lymphocyte infusion donor (not recorded which). It is not recorded whose cells these are; they may come from a transplant donor. Each CDR3 is given with its conserved first and last residue. Each record gives: D gene, J gene, clone size, V gene, CDR3 DNA, CDR3 protein. A D gene is named only where the DNA matches it firmly. Clone size is not always given. Where it is, it says once, few, many or a class for expanded clones.

>.|TRBJ1-5|.|TRBV3-1
TGTGCCAGCAGCCAAGGGAGCACAGGGCCCGAAGGAAGAAATCAGCCCCAGCATTTT
CASSQGSTGPEGRNQPQHF
>.|TRBJ1-6|many|TRBV4-1
TGCGCCAGCAGCCAAGGACAGCTTTCACCCCTCCACTTT
CASSQGQLSPLHF
>TRBD2|TRBJ2-7|few|TRBV6-2/TRBV6-3
TGTGCCAGCAGACTAAGCGGGGGATACTACGAGCAGTACTTC
CASRLSGGYYEQYF
>.|TRBJ1-1|few|TRBV18
TGTGCCAGCTCACTCGGAATTTTGGACAGCCAAGCTTTCTTT
CASSLGILDSQAFF
>TRBD2|TRBJ2-2|.|TRBV6-5
TGTGCCAGCAGTTATTTGCCCGGGAGGGCCGGGGCCGGGGAGCTGTTTTTT
CASSYLPGRAGAGELFF
>.|TRBJ2-7|few|TRBV4-2
TGTGCCAGCAGCCATCCCGGGACACCTAACAACGAGCAGTACTTC
CASSHPGTPNNEQYF
>TRBD2|TRBJ2-1|.|TRBV7-3
TGTGCCAGCAGCTCCCGGGTAGCGGGGCTCTCCTACAATGAGCAGTTCTTC
CASSSRVAGLSYNEQFF
>.|TRBJ2-2|few|TRBV27
TGTGCCAGCAGTTTAAGGGGACGACCGAACACCGGGGAGCTGTTTTTT
CASSLRGRPNTGELFF
>TRBD1|TRBJ2-6|few|TRBV12-3/TRBV12-4
TGTGCGACCGGGACAGGGTCCTCTGGGGCCAACGTCCTGACTTTC
CATGTGSSGANVLTF
>.|TRBJ2-5|.|TRBV12-3/TRBV12-4
TGTGCCAGCAGTTTAGCGCTTGGAGGGGGCGCGTCAGAGACCCAGTACTTC
CASSLALGGGASETQYF